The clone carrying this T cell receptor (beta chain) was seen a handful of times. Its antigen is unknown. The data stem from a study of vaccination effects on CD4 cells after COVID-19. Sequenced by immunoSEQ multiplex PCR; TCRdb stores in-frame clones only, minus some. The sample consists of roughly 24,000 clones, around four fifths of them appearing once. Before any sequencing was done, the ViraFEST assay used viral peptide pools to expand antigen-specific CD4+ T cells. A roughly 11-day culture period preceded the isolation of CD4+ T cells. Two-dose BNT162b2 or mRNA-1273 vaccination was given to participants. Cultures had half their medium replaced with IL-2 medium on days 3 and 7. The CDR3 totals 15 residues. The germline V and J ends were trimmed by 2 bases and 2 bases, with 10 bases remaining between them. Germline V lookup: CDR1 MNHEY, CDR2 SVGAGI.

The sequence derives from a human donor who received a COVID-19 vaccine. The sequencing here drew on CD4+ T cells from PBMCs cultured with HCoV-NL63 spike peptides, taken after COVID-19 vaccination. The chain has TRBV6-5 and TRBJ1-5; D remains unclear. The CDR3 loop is CASSYRVVGNQPQHF. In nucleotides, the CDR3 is TGTGCCAGCAGTTACCGGGTTGTGGGCAATCAGCCCCAGCATTTT.